This TCR beta chain was sequenced in a study of tumor-infiltrating lymphocytes in primary liver carcinoma. As for the study in general: The five patients, who were men and women, ranged in age from 30 to 69 years.

The tissue used was unsorted bulk material of roughly 17-32 mg. RNA and DNA were co-extracted from it with the AllPrep DNA/RNA mini kit. In every tumor sample, viable tumor cells made up over 90%. Reverse transcription of approximately 0.55 ug total RNA with a constant-region primer produced TCR beta cDNA. Researchers made the TCR beta libraries by running three nested multiplex PCR rounds with slightly modified ARM-PCR. In TCRdb, the multiplex PCR reads were re-called with MiXCR into one record per CDR3 protein. Here the sample spans around 19,000 distinct CDR3 sequences, 60% to 85% being singletons. Broader study findings: Just about 7-25% of leading clones were found in every one of five regions.

Of note for this clonotype: Its matching antigen is unknown. Its ends do not fully match the called genes, so a read error is possible.

The sequenced sample consisted of liver tumor tissue from sampling region 4. Subset specified: tumor region T4, right-lateral pole. This receptor was taken from a woman aged 30 to 39 with primary liver carcinoma and hepatitis B virus infection.

CDR3 nucleotides: TGTAGCGTTGGCATAAACACAGATACGCAGTATTTT. Protein sequence: CSVGINTDTQYF. This rearrangement joins TRBV29-1 to TRBJ2-3; D is possibly TRBD2 (5 bases). The CDR3 runs 12 residues. The V gene's germline CDR1 is SQVTM and CDR2 ANQGSEA.